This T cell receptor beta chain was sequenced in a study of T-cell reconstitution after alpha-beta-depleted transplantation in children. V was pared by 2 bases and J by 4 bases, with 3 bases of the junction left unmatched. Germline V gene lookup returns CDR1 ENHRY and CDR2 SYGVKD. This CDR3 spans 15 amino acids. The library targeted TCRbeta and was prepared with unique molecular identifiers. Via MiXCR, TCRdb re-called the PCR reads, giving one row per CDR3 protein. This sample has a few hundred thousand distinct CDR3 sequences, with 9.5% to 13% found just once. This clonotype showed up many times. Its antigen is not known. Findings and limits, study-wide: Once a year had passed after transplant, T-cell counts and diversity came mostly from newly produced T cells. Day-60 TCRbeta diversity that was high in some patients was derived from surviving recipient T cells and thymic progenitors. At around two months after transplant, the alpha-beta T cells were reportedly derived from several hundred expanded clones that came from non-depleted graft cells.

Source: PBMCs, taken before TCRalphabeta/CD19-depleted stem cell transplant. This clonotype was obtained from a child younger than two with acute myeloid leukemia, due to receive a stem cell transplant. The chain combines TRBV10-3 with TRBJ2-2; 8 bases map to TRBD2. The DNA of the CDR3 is TGTGCCATCAGTGAGCTAGCGGGTGTCACCGGGGAGCTGTTTTTT. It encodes CAISELAGVTGELFF.